Listed below are T cell receptor beta chains from one sample, sequenced in a study of neurological immune-mediated disorders. TCRdb passed the 5' RACE reads through MiXCR, listing each CDR3 protein once. The top ten clones hold over 35% of a sample with tens of thousands of distinct CDR3 sequences, 5% to 7% of them seen once. The sample consisted of CD8+ T cells from blood. The receptors shown here come from a man younger than 35 in good health. Both conserved end residues are part of each CDR3. The order of the fields is D gene, V gene, J gene, clone size, CDR3 DNA, CDR3 protein. D genes are given only for firm matches. Clone size reads once, few, many, or a class if the clone is expanded.

d_gene: NA; v_gene: TRBV7-9; j_gene: TRBJ2-2; abundance: many; CDR3nt: TGTGCCAGCAGCTTCGCAGGGCCCGGGGAGCTGTTTTTT; CDR3aa: CASSFAGPGELFF
d_gene: NA; v_gene: TRBV4-3; j_gene: TRBJ1-1; abundance: many; CDR3nt: TGCGCCAGCAGCTCCGGTACTGAAGCTTTCTTT; CDR3aa: CASSSGTEAFF
d_gene: NA; v_gene: TRBV12-3/TRBV12-4; j_gene: TRBJ1-1; abundance: many; CDR3nt: TGTGCCAGCAGGGGCGGGAGGGGGGGCACTGAAGCTTTCTTT; CDR3aa: CASRGGRGGTEAFF
d_gene: NA; v_gene: TRBV29-1; j_gene: TRBJ2-7; abundance: many; CDR3nt: TGCAGCGTTGAAGATTCGGTCTCCTACGAGCAGTACTTC; CDR3aa: CSVEDSVSYEQYF
d_gene: TRBD1; v_gene: TRBV12-3/TRBV12-4; j_gene: TRBJ1-5; abundance: many; CDR3nt: TGTGCCAGCAGTACCGGGACAGGGAGTTGGAATCAGCCCCAGCATTTT; CDR3aa: CASSTGTGSWNQPQHF
d_gene: NA; v_gene: TRBV4-1; j_gene: TRBJ1-1; abundance: many; CDR3nt: TGCGCCAGCAGCCATACTCCGGGACAAGTTGGCACTGAAGCTTTCTTT; CDR3aa: CASSHTPGQVGTEAFF
d_gene: NA; v_gene: TRBV7-9; j_gene: TRBJ1-5; abundance: many; CDR3nt: TGTGCCAGCAGCCTAGGTGGGGGATGGAGCAATCAGCCCCAGCATTTT; CDR3aa: CASSLGGGWSNQPQHF
d_gene: TRBD2; v_gene: TRBV12-3/TRBV12-4; j_gene: TRBJ2-1; abundance: many; CDR3nt: TGTGCCAGCACCTTACTGACTAGCGGGGACTACAATGAGCAGTTCTTC; CDR3aa: CASTLLTSGDYNEQFF
d_gene: NA; v_gene: TRBV5-1; j_gene: TRBJ2-3; abundance: many; CDR3nt: TGCGCCAGCAGCGGGGGACTGCGCACAGATACGCAGTATTTT; CDR3aa: CASSGGLRTDTQYF
d_gene: NA; v_gene: TRBV6-5; j_gene: TRBJ2-1; abundance: many; CDR3nt: TGTGCCAGCCGGGTAGGGGCCGTGTACGAATACAATGAGCAGTTCTTC; CDR3aa: CASRVGAVYEYNEQFF